Listed here are 5 T cell receptor beta chains from one sample, sequenced in a study of control samples from healthy donors and cancer patients. Clones were sequenced by immunoSEQ multiplex PCR, and TCRdb holds only the in-frame ones, with some missing. This table has some 130,000 clones, 75% to 95% appearing once. Sequencing input: blood. The source of these receptors is a man younger than 35 in good health.

The rearrangement links TRBV7-9 to TRBJ2-2; 9 positions match TRBD1. Germline lookup yields CDR1 SEHNR and CDR2 FQNEAQ (reference sequence). The CDR3 is 14 amino acids. The V and J ends lost 5 bases and 6 bases, in that order; junction bases with no gene match: 4. CDR3 amino acids: CASSPRTGAGELFF. The CDR3 DNA reads as TGTGCCAGCAGCCCTAGGACAGGGGCCGGGGAGCTGTTTTTT.

This clone is a singleton in its sample. V gene TRBV13 combines with J gene TRBJ1-2; no reliable D call. From germline, CDR1 is PRHDT and CDR2 FYEKMQ (reference sequence). Trimming took off 5 bases at V and 0 bases at J, with 4 bases between the two ends. CDR3 size: 12 residues. The CDR3 DNA reads TGTGCCAGCAGCAGATCTAACTATGGCTACACCTTC. It codes for CASSRSNYGYTF.

The table lists this clone with a count of one. The V gene is TRBV5-1, the J gene TRBJ2-3, with D maybe TRBD2 (5 bases). Per the germline V gene, CDR1 is SGHRS and CDR2 is YFSETQ. Trimming stripped 0 bases from V and 5 bases from J, with 10 bases between. The CDR3 loop spans 14 amino acids. The CDR3 nucleotides are TGCGCCAGCAGCTTGGTGCTAGCTAGAGATACGCAGTATTTT. Translating gives CASSLVLARDTQYF.

This clone was observed once. The V and J genes are TRBV27 and TRBJ1-1, with D unresolved. The CDR3 contains 13 residues. Per the germline V gene, CDR1 is MNHEY and CDR2 is SMNVEV (reference sequence). Trimming stripped 6 bases from V and 4 bases from J, with 12 bases between. The CDR3 is CASSGLGSTEAFF. In nucleotides, the CDR3 is TGTGCCAGCAGCGGGCTCGGGAGCACTGAAGCTTTCTTT.

The rearrangement uses TRBV10-1 and TRBJ1-4; perhaps TRBD1 as D (6 bases). CDR1 WNHNN and CDR2 SYGVQD come from the germline V gene (reference sequence). CDR3 size: 13 residues. The V end was cut by 8 bases, the J end by 8 bases, with 15 bases between. In DNA, the CDR3 is TGCGCCAGCCAGGAAAAGGGGGAAGAAAAACTGTTTTTT. Amino acid sequence: CASQEKGEEKLFF.